A few counts support the clone carrying this T cell receptor beta chain. These data originate in a study of T-cell memory formation after mild COVID-19. TCRdb itself ran the 5' RACE reads through MiXCR, one entry per CDR3 protein. This sample has under 600,000 distinct CDR3 sequences, with less than 25% found just once. V was shortened by 1 base and J by 7 bases, with 11 bases between the two germline ends. This CDR3 spans 14 amino acids. This chain uses TRBV12-3 or TRBV12-4 with TRBJ2-1; D not resolved. The specimen was PBMCs or a T cell subset sorted from them (not recorded which). The TCR sequence derives from an adult woman who had mild COVID-19 (a few samples of this study predate the infection). Cell type and time point are not known. The CDR3 DNA reads as TGTGCCAGCAGTTTAGGGGTGTCTTTGAATGAGCAGTTCTTC. Encoded protein: CASSLGVSLNEQFF.